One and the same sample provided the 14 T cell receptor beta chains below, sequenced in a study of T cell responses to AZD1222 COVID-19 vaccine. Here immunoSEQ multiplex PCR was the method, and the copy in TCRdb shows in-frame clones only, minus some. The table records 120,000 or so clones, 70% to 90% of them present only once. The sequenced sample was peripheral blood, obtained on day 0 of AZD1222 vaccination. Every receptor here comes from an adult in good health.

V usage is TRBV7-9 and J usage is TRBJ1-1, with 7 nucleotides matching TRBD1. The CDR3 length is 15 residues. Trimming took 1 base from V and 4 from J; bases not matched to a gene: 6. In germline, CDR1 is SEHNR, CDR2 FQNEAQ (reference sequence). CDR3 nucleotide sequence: TGTGCCAGCAGCTTAGGAGACAGGGAATCCACTGAAGCTTTCTTT. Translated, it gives CASSLGDRESTEAFF.

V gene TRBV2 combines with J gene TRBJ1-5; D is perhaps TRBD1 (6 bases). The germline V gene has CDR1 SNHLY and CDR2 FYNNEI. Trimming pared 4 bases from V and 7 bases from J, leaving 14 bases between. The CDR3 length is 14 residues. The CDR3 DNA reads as TGTGCCAGCAGTGCCCAGGGGCGGCGGCAGCCCCAGCATTTT. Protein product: CASSAQGRRQPQHF.

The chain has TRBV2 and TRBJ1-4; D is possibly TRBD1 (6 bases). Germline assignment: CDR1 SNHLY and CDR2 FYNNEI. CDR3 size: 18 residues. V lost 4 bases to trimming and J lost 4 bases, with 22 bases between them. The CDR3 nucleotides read TGTGCCAGCAGTGTACGCCGACGAGGACAGTCCTTTAATGAAAAACTGTTTTTT. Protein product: CASSVRRRGQSFNEKLFF.

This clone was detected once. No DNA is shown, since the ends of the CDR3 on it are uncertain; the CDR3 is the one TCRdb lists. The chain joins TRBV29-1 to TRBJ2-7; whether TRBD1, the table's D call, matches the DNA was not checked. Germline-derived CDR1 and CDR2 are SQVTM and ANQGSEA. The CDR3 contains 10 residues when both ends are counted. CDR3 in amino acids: CSVGEGAMYF.

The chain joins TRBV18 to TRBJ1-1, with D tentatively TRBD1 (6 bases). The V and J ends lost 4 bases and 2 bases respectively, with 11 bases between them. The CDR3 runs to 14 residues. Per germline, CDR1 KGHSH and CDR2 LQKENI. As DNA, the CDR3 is TGTGCCAGCTCACAGACAGGAGCAAACACTGAAGCTTTCTTT. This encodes CASSQTGANTEAFF.

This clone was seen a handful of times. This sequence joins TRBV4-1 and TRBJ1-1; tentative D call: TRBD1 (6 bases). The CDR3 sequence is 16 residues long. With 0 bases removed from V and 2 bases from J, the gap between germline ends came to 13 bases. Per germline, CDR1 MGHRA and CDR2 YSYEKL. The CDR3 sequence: CASSQEVQGVNTEAFF. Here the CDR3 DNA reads TGCGCCAGCAGCCAAGAGGTACAGGGTGTCAACACTGAAGCTTTCTTT.

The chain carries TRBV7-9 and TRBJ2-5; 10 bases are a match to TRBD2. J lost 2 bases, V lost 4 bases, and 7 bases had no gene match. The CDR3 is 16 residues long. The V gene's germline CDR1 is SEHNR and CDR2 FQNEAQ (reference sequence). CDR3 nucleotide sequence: TGTGCCAGCAGCTCCACCTCTAGCGGGGGTCAAGAGACCCAGTACTTC. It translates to CASSSTSSGGQETQYF.

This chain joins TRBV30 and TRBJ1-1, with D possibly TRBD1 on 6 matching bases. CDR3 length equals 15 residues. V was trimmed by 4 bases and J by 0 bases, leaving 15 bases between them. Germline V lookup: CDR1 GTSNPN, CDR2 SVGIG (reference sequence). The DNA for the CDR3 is TGTGCCTGGACCACCCTGGGGGGGCTGAACACTGAAGCTTTCTTT. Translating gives CAWTTLGGLNTEAFF.

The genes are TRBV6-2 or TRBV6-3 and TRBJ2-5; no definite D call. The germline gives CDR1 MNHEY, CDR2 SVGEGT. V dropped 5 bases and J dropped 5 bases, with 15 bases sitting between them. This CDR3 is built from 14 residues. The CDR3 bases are TGTGCCAGCAGTCCCCTAGGTTTTTCCGAGACCCAGTACTTC. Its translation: CASSPLGFSETQYF.

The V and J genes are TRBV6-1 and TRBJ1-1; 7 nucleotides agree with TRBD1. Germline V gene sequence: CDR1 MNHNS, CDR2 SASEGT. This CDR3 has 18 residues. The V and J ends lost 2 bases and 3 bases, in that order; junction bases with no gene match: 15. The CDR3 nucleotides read TGTGCCAGCAGTGAAACAGGGGAAGTGACGATAGGGGACACTGAAGCTTTCTTT. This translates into CASSETGEVTIGDTEAFF.

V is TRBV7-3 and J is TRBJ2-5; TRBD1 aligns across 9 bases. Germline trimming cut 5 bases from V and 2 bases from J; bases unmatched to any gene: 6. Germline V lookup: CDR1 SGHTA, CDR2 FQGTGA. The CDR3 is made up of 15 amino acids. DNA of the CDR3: TGTGCCAGCAGCGTCGGGACAGGGTGGCAAGAGACCCAGTACTTC. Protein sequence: CASSVGTGWQETQYF.

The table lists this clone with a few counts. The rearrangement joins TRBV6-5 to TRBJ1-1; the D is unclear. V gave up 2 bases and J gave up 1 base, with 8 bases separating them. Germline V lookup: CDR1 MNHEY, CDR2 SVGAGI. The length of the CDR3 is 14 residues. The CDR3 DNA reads TGTGCCAGCAGTTACAGGGCGGGGAACACTGAAGCTTTCTTT. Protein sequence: CASSYRAGNTEAFF.

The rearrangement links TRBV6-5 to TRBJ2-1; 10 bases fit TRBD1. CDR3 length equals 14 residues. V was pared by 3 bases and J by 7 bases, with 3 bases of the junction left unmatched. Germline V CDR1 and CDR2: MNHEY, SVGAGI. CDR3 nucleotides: TGTGCCAGCAGTTATCGGACAGGGGGGAATGAGCAGTTCTTC. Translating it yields CASSYRTGGNEQFF.

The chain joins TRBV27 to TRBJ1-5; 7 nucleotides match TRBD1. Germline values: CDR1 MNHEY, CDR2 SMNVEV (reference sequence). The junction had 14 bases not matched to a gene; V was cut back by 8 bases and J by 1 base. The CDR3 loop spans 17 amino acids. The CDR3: CASRQRGGGSSNQPQHF. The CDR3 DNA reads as TGTGCCAGCCGCCAGAGAGGGGGCGGATCGAGCAATCAGCCCCAGCATTTT.